This T cell receptor (beta chain) came from a study of T cell responses to AZD1222 COVID-19 vaccine (dated by TCRdb to about 2021). Regarding the research as a whole: TCR sequencing was performed for about 250 trial participants, of whom about 200 were given two doses of AZD1222 and around 26 were given two doses of MenACWY control vaccine. Trial participants were enrolled by age into subgroups of 18-55, 56-69 and 70-plus years, and around 150, 28 and 57 TCR-sequenced participants, respectively, were included in these subgroups.

The CDR3 regions of human TCRbeta chains were analyzed by immunosequencing. In the authors' own workflow: Repertoire TCRs were checked for matches against a reference library of SARS-CoV-2-specific TCRs that had been generated using the MIRA antigen-specificity platform. Breadth was defined as the fraction of unique TCRs that were SARS-CoV-2-associated. Depth was defined as the fraction of total T cells that were SARS-CoV-2-associated. Using the MIRA data, each spike-specific TCR was mapped to the spike region that the TCR reacts to and placed in a CD4 or CD8 class. Log10-transformed breadth and depth values were compared by one-way ANOVA with Sidak's multiple comparisons tests. Held by TCRdb, this immuneACCESS table contains in-frame sequences only and omits some clones. Under half of the omission traces to an unresolved V gene where checked; the cause of the rest is unknown. The DNA was the basis for D and trimming; V, J and clone size are from that table. In this sample's table one finds about 140,000 clones. About 2.2% of the sample is taken by the ten largest.

Taken with the paper, the label for time point translates to: baseline before first vaccination. Vaccinee samples were obtained from the UK trials COV001 and COV002, which included a single-blind randomized controlled phase 2/3 trial of AZD1222 (ChAdOx1 nCoV-19) in healthy adults. For TCRbeta chain sequencing, PBMC samples were collected from trial participants at day 0 and at day 28 after the second dose. V is pared back by 10 bases and J by 2 bases, with 8 bases lying between the germline termini. The germline V gene yields MDHEN for CDR1 and SYDVKM for CDR2. Reading from cysteine to phenylalanine, the CDR3 counts 11 amino acids. The read is trimmed to its CDR3 DNA, 33 bases read in frame from base 1. On this clone: No cognate antigen has been identified for it.

On the study overall, not on this receptor specifically: The whole spike protein was spanned by vaccine-associated CD4 TCRs, and dominant responses were seen in regions 160-218 and 743-854. Reportedly, almost half of the unique spike-specific TCRs recognized epitopes lying outside the regions that are mutated in the B.1.351 and B.1.1.7 variants. Participants were mostly white British and included more females than males, and it was suggested by the authors that clonal diversity may have been underestimated. After two AZD1222 doses, both the breadth and the depth of spike-specific TCRs were significantly higher than at day 0 and than in MenACWY recipients. The 56-69-year group was small, and its depth increase did not reach significance, likely because of low power. Conclusions about previously exposed vaccinees are limited, since just 6 or 7 AZD1222 recipients were seropositive for SARS-CoV-2 at baseline. Because no day 14 peak-response samples were available, repertoires were characterized only after the peak T cell response.

Sequencing was done on a sample of peripheral blood. Recombination linked TRBV28 to TRBJ1-1, with no confidently assigned D gene. The sequence was collected from an adult in good health. CDR3 sequence: CAIERNTEAFF. The bases read TGTGCCATCGAAAGAAACACTGAAGCTTTCTTT.